The present T cell receptor (beta chain) was sequenced within a study of early T cells in non-severe SARS-CoV-2 infection. Study summary: Sequencing targeted bulk RNA from unsorted whole blood, leaving chains unpaired. The study, taken as a whole, reports: There was a bias toward anti-spike CD8 responses in VDJdb matching, which missed private and CD4 specificities.

Unique molecular identifiers were attached to individual cDNA molecules. Each CDR3 protein gets one entry after TCRdb re-called the 5' RACE reads with MiXCR. This table has around 44,000 distinct CDR3 sequences, approximately 9.4% appearing once. This clonotype was recorded many times. Its matching antigen is unknown. Losses at the gene ends were 5 bases for V and 1 base for J; bases not matched to a gene: 7. The CDR3 runs 16 residues. The germline V gene has CDR1 SSHAT and CDR2 FNYEAQ (reference sequence). The source of this sequence is an adult who was a healthcare worker with PCR-confirmed SARS-CoV-2 infection or an uninfected control (not recorded which). The sequencing input was whole blood. This chain uses TRBV7-7 with TRBJ2-2; TRBD1 agrees at 7 bases. CDR3 in DNA: TGTGCCAGCAGCCAAAGAGGGACAGAGAACACCGGGGAGCTGTTTTTT. As protein: CASSQRGTENTGELFF.